Below, 15 T cell receptor beta chains from the same sample are listed, as sequenced in a study of CD8 T cells in Susac syndrome. Reverse transcription of roughly 0.45 to 1 ug RNA used random hexamers. TCRdb reanalysed the immunoSEQ multiplex PCR reads using MiXCR and keeps one entry per CDR3 protein. This table holds a few hundred thousand distinct CDR3 sequences, 80% to 95% found once. The sequenced material came from CD4+ T cells from PBMCs. These receptors were collected from a human donor with multiple sclerosis.

The V and J genes are TRBV14 and TRBJ1-1; 9 bases fit TRBD1. The CDR3 loop spans 16 amino acids. The germline CDR1 and CDR2 sequences are SGHDN and FVKESK. Trimming cost V 4 bases and J 6 bases; bases outside gene matches: 12. As DNA, the CDR3 is TGTGCCAGCAGCCCACGACAGGGGGTCGGGTTCGCTGAAGCTTTCTTT. It is translated as CASSPRQGVGFAEAFF.

The chain carries TRBV6-6 and TRBJ1-2; D may be TRBD1 (5 bases). Looked up from germline, CDR1 is MNHNY and CDR2 is SVGAGI (reference sequence). V was cut by 5 bases and J by 6 bases, with 13 bases left in between. This CDR3 is 13 amino acids long. CDR3 sequence reads: CASSTDIRDGYTF. The CDR3 coding sequence is TGTGCCAGCAGTACGGACATCCGAGATGGCTACACCTTC.

The chain is built from TRBV29-1 and TRBJ1-1, with TRBD1 matching 7 bases. V gave up 6 bases and J gave up 4 bases; unmatched junction bases: 8. This CDR3 has 13 residues. The germline V gene encodes CDR1 SQVTM and CDR2 ANQGSEA. CDR3 sequence reads: CSVKRQGGTEAFF. CDR3 bases: TGCAGCGTAAAGAGACAGGGCGGCACTGAAGCTTTCTTT. Looking up the rest from reference TRBV29-1 and TRBJ1-1 gives the full variable domain: SAVISQKPSRDICQRGTSLTIQCQVDSQVTMMFWYRQQPGQSLTLIATANQGSEATYESGFVIDKFPISRPNLTFSTLTVSNMSPEDSSIYLCSVKRQGGTEAFFGQGTRLTVV.

The chain uses TRBV29-1 and TRBJ2-1; no clear D gene. CDR1 and CDR2 from the germline V gene are SQVTM and ANQGSEA. Trimming took 0 bases from V and 4 from J, leaving 10 bases between them. This CDR3 contains 14 residues. CDR3 sequence (DNA): TGCAGCGTTGAAGATCGGGCTTCTTACAATGAGCAGTTCTTC. Its translation is CSVEDRASYNEQFF.

V is TRBV12-3 or TRBV12-4 and J is TRBJ2-7; 9 bases are a match to TRBD2. The CDR3 is 14 amino acids. Trimming took 6 bases from V and 4 from J; bases not matched to a gene: 7. The CDR3 DNA is TGTGCCAGCAGCCTTCGCGGGGGGGCTTACGAGCAGTACTTC. It is translated as CASSLRGGAYEQYF.

The rearrangement joins TRBV28 to TRBJ1-1; D is undetermined. V was cut by 4 bases and J by 6 bases, with 15 bases left in between. There are 14 residues in the CDR3. Per germline, CDR1 MDHEN and CDR2 SYDVKM. The CDR3 loop is CASSSGSIVPEAFF. CDR3 DNA sequence: TGTGCCAGCAGTTCGGGGTCTATAGTACCTGAAGCTTTCTTT.

The chain combines TRBV5-1 with TRBJ2-5; D might be TRBD1 or TRBD2, each matching 5 bases. This CDR3 has 15 residues. V lost 5 bases, J lost 3 bases, and 17 bases lay in between. Germline V CDR1 and CDR2: SGHRS, YFSETQ. The chain's CDR3 is CASRPAGTDEETQYF. The CDR3 coding sequence is TGCGCCAGCAGGCCCGCCGGGACGGACGAAGAGACCCAGTACTTC.

The gene calls are TRBV28 and TRBJ1-1; 8 bases match TRBD1. Germline V gives CDR1 MDHEN, CDR2 SYDVKM. With V trimmed by 7 bases and J by 1 base, 8 bases remained unmatched. This CDR3 spans 15 amino acids. The CDR3 coding sequence is TGTGCCAGCACCCCGCCAACAGGGGGGAACACTGAAGCTTTCTTT. This gives the protein CASTPPTGGNTEAFF.

This clonotype was seen once. V and J are TRBV5-1 and TRBJ2-2; no definite D call. Germline values: CDR1 SGHRS, CDR2 YFSETQ. The length of the CDR3 is 17 residues. V was clipped by 0 bases and J by 3 bases, with 15 bases between them. The CDR3 loop reads CASSLANAAEYTGELFF. The CDR3 coding sequence is TGCGCCAGCAGCTTGGCCAACGCGGCAGAGTACACCGGGGAGCTGTTTTTT.

This clonotype was seen just once. The V and J genes are TRBV20-1 and TRBJ1-4, with D uncertain. The CDR3 has 13 residues. From germline, CDR1 is DFQATT and CDR2 SNEGSKA (reference sequence). With 7 bases removed from V and 5 bases from J, the gap between germline ends came to 14 bases. The CDR3 loop reads CSGAGKTNEKLFF. The CDR3 DNA sequence: TGCAGTGGTGCGGGGAAAACAAATGAAAAACTGTTTTTT.

This chain links TRBV6-5 with TRBJ2-5, with TRBD1 matching 7 bases. The CDR3 has 13 amino acids. Germline V gene sequence: CDR1 MNHEY, CDR2 SVGAGI. With V trimmed by 8 bases and J by 3 bases, 6 bases remained unmatched. In DNA, the CDR3 is TGTGCCAGCCCTCGGGACAGAGAAGAGACCCAGTACTTC. The encoded protein is CASPRDREETQYF.

The rearrangement joins TRBV7-8 to TRBJ2-3; D possibly matches TRBD1 or TRBD2 (5 bases each). Germline V gene lookup returns CDR1 SGHVS and CDR2 FQNEAQ. Trimming shortened V by 4 bases and J by 14 bases, and 16 bases separated the two germline ends. This CDR3 contains 12 residues. This chain's CDR3 is CASSWNSGTPYF. The CDR3, as DNA: TGTGCCAGCAGCTGGAACTCCGGGACCCCGTATTTT.

CDR3 bases: TGTGCCACCAGCGACAGAGTCTCTGGGGCCAACGTCCTGACTTTC. Residues: CATSDRVSGANVLTF. The chain combines TRBV24-1 with TRBJ2-6, with TRBD1 as a possible D gene (5 bases). The CDR3 consists of 15 residues. Trimming took off 7 bases at V and 0 bases at J, with 9 bases between the two ends. Germline CDR1 KGHDR, CDR2 SFDVKD.

The J gene is TRBJ2-1, the V gene TRBV19; 13 bases are shared with TRBD2. The ends lost 5 bases at V and 4 bases at J; junction bases unmatched: 5. Germline loops: CDR1 LNHDA, CDR2 SQIVND (reference sequence). This CDR3 has 16 residues. CDR3: CASSPPGLAGYNEQFF. CDR3 bases: TGTGCCAGTAGTCCTCCGGGACTAGCGGGATACAATGAGCAGTTCTTC.

V usage is TRBV28 and J usage is TRBJ2-3; D is possibly TRBD1 (5 bases). The CDR3 length is 14 residues. Germline assignment: CDR1 MDHEN and CDR2 SYDVKM. The germline V and J ends were trimmed by 3 bases and 7 bases, with 14 bases remaining between them. The CDR3 coding sequence is TGTGCCAGCAGTTTCCAGGGCGGCCGTTATACGCAGTATTTT. Its translation is CASSFQGGRYTQYF.